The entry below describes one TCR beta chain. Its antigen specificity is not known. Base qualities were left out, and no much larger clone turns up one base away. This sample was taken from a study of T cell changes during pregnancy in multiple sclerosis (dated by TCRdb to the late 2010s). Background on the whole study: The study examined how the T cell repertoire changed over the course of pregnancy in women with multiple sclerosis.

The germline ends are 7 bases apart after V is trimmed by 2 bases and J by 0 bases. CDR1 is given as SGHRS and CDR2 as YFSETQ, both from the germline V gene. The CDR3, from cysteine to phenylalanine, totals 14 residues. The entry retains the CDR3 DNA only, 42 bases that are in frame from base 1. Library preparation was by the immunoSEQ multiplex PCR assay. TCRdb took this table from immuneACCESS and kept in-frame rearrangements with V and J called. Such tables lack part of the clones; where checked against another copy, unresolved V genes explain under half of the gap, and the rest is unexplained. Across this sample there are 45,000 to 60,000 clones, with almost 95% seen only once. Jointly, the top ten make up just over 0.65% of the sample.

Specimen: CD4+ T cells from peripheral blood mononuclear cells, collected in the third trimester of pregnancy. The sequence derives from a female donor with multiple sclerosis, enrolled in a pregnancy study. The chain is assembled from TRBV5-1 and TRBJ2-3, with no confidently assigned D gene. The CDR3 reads CASSFRSSTDTQYF. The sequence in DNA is TGCGCCAGCAGCTTCAGATCTAGCACAGATACGCAGTATTTT.